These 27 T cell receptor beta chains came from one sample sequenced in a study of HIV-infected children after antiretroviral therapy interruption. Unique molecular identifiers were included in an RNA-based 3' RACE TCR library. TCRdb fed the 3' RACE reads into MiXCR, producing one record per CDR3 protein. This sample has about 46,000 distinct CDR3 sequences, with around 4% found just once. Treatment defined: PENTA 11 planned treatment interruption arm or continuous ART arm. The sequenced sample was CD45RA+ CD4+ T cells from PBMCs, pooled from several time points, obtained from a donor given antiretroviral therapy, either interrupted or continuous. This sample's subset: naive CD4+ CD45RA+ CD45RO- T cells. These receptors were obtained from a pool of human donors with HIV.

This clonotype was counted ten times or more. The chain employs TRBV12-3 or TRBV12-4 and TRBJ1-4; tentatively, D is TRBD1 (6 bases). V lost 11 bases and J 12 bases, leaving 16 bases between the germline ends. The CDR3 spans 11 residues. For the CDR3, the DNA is TGTGCCTCCTCCCACAGGGCACAACTGTTTTTT. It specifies CASSHRAQLFF.

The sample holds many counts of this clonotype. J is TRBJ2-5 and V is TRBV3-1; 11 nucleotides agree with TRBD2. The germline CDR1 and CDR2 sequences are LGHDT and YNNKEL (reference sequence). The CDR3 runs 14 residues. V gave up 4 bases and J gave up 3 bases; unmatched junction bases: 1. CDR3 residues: CASSPGLAEETQYF. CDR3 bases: TGTGCCAGCAGCCCGGGACTAGCGGAAGAGACCCAGTACTTC.

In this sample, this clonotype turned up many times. The CDR3 spells CASSSDTNTEAFF. CDR3 nucleotide sequence: TGTGCCAGCAGCTCCGACACGAACACTGAAGCTTTCTTT. The V and J genes are TRBV7-3 and TRBJ1-1; D remains unclear. The germline V gene encodes CDR1 SGHTA and CDR2 FQGTGA. V lost 4 bases and J 1 base, leaving 7 bases between the germline ends. The CDR3 sequence is 13 residues long. Variable domain in full (rest from reference TRBV7-3 and TRBJ1-1): GAGVSQTPSNKVTEKGKYVELRCDPISGHTALYWYRQSLGQGPEFLIYFQGTGAADDSGLPNDRFFAVRPEGSVSTLKIQRTERGDSAVYLCASSSDTNTEAFFGQGTRLTVV.

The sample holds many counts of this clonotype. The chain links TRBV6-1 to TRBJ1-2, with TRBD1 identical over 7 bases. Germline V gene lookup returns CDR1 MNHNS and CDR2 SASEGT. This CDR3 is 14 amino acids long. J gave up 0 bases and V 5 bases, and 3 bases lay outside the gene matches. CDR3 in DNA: TGTGCCAGCAGTCGGGACAGAGCTAACTATGGCTACACCTTC. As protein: CASSRDRANYGYTF.

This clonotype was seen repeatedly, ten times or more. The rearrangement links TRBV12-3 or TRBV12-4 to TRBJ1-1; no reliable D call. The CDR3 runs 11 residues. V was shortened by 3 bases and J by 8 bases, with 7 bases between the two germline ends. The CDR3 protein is CASSLNREAFF. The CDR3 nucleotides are TGTGCCAGCAGTTTGAACAGAGAAGCTTTCTTT.

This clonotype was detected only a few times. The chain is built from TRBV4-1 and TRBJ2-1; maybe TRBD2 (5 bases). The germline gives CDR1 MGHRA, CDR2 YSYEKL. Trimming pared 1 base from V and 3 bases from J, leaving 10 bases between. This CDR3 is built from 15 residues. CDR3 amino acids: CASSQGPTSYNEQFF. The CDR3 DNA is TGCGCCAGCAGCCAAGGTCCCACTAGCTACAATGAGCAGTTCTTC.

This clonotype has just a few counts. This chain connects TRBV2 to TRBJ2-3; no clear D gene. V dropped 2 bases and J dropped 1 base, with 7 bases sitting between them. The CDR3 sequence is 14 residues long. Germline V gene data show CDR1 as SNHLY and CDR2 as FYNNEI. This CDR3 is CASSERVRTDTQYF. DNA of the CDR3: TGTGCCAGCAGTGAACGGGTGCGCACAGATACGCAGTATTTT.

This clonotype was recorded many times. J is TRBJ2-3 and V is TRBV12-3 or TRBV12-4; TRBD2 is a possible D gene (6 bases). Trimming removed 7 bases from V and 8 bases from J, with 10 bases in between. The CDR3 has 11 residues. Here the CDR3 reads CASTVGGTQYF. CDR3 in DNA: TGTGCCAGCACCGTGGGGGGTACGCAGTATTTT.

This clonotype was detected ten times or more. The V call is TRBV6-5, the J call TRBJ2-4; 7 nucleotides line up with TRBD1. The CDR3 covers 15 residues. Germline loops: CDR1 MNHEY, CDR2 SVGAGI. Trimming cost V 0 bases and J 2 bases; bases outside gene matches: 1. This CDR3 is CASSYSTGTKNIQYF. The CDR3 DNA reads TGTGCCAGCAGTTACTCGACAGGGACCAAAAACATTCAGTACTTC.

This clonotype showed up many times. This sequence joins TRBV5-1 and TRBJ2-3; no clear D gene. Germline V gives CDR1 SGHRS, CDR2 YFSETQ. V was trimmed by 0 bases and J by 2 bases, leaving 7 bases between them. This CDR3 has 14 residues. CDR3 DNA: TGCGCCAGCAGCTTGGACGGTCTCACAGATACGCAGTATTTT. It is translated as CASSLDGLTDTQYF.

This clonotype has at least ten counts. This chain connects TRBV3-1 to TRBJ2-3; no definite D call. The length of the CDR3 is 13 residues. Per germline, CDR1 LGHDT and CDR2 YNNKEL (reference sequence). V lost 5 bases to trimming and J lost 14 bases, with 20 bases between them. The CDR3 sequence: CASSYSRGTESYF. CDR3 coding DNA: TGTGCCAGCAGCTATAGCAGAGGCACGGAGTCGTATTTT.

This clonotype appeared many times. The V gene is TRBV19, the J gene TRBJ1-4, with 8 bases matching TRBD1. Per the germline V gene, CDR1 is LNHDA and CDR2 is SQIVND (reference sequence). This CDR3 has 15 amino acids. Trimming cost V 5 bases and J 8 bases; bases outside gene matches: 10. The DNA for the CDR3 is TGTGCCAGTAGTCCCTGGACAGGGCAGACGGAAAAACTGTTTTTT. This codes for CASSPWTGQTEKLFF.

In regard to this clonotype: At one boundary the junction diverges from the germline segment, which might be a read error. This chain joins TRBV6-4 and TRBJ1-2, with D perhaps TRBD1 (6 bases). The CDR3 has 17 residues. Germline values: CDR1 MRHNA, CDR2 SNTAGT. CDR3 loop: CASSDSSGHFQGSGYTF. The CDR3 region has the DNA TGTGCCAGTAGTGACTCTTCGGGACATTTCCAAGGTAGCGGCTACACCTTC.

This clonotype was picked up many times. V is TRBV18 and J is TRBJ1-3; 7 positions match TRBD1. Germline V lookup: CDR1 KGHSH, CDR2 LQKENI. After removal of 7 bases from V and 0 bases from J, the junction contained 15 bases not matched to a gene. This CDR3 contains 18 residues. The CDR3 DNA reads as TGTGCCAGCTTGGCCGGGACAGCAAAATCGAGCTCTGGAAACACCATATATTTT. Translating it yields CASLAGTAKSSSGNTIYF.

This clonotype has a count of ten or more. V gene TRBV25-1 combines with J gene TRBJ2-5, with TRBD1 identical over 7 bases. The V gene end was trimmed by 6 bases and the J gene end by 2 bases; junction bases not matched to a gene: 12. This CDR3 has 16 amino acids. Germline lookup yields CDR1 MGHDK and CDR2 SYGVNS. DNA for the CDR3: TGTGCCAGCAGATCGGGACAGCCCCTCCTGCAAGAGACCCAGTACTTC. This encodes CASRSGQPLLQETQYF.

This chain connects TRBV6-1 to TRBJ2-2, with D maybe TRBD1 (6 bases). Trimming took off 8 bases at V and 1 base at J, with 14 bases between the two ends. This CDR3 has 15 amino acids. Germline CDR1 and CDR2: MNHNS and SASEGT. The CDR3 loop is CASSSGTLNTGELFF. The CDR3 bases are TGTGCCAGCTCATCCGGGACATTGAACACCGGGGAGCTGTTTTTT.

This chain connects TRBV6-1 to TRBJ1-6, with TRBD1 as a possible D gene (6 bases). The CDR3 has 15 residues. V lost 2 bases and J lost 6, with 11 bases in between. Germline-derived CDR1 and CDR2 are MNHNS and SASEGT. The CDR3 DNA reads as TGTGCCAGCAGTGAAAGGGGGGGAATTAATTCACCCCTCCACTTT. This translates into CASSERGGINSPLHF.

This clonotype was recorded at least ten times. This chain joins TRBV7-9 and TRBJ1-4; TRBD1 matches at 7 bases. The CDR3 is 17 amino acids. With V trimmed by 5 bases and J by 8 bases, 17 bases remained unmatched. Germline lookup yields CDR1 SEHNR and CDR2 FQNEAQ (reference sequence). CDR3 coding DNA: TGTGCCAGCAGCCCTCAAAGGTTGACAGGGCTGGGAGAAAAACTGTTTTTT. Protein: CASSPQRLTGLGEKLFF.

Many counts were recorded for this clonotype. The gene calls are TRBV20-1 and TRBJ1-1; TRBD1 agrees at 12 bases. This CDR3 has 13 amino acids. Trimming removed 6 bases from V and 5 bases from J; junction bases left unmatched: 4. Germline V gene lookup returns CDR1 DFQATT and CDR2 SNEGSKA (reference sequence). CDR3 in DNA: TGCAGTGCACCGGGACAGGGGGCGACTGAAGCTTTCTTT. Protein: CSAPGQGATEAFF.

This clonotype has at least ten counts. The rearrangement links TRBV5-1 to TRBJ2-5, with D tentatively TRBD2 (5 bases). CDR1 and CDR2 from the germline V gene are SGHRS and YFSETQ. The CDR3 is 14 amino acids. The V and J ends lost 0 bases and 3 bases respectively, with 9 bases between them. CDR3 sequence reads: CASSLGSAEETQYF. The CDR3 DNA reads TGCGCCAGCAGCTTGGGGTCAGCGGAAGAGACCCAGTACTTC. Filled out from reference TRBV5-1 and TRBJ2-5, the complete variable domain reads KAGVTQTPRYLIKTRGQQVTLSCSPISGHRSVSWYQQTPGQGLQFLFEYFSETQRNKGNFPGRFSGRQFSNSRSEMNVSTLELGDSALYLCASSLGSAEETQYFGPGTRLLVL.

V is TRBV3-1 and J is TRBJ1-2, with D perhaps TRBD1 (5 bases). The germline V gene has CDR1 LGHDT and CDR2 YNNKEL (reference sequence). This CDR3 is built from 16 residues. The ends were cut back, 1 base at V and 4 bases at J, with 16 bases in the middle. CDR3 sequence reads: CASSQVKAGPSYGYTF. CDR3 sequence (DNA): TGTGCCAGCAGCCAAGTCAAGGCGGGACCCAGCTATGGCTACACCTTC.

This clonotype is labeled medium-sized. The CDR3 DNA sequence: TGCAGTGCTAGCAAGTGGGGGGCTCAGGACTCACCCCTCCACTTT. Translated: CSASKWGAQDSPLHF. The V and J genes are TRBV20-1 and TRBJ1-6, with a tentative D call TRBD1 (6 bases). The CDR3 is 15 residues long. Between the trimmed V and J ends, which lost 3 bases and 10 bases, there was a span of 19 bases. Looked up from germline, CDR1 is DFQATT and CDR2 is SNEGSKA (reference sequence).

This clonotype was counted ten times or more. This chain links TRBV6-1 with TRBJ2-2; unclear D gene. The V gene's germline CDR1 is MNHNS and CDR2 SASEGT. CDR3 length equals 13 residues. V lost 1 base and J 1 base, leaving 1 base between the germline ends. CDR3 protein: CASSEGNTGELFF. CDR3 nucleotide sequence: TGTGCCAGCAGTGAAGGGAACACCGGGGAGCTGTTTTTT.

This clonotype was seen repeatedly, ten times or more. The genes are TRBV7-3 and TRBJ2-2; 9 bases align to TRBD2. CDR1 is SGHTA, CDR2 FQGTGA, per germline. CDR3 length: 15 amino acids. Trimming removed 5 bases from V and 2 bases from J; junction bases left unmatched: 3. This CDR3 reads CASSPGLANTGELFF. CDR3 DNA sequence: TGTGCCAGCAGCCCGGGACTAGCAAACACCGGGGAGCTGTTTTTT.

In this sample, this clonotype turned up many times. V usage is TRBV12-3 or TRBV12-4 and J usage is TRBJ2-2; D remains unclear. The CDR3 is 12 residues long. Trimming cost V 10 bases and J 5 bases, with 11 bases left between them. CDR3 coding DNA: TGTGCCACCTCCCAGAGGACCGGGGAGCTGTTTTTT. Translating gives CATSQRTGELFF.

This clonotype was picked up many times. The CDR3 loop reads CASTHANEQYF. The CDR3 nucleotides are TGTGCCAGCACCCACGCAAACGAGCAGTACTTC. This chain joins TRBV21-1 and TRBJ2-7. TRBV21-1 is an annotated pseudogene. The CDR3 loop spans 11 amino acids.

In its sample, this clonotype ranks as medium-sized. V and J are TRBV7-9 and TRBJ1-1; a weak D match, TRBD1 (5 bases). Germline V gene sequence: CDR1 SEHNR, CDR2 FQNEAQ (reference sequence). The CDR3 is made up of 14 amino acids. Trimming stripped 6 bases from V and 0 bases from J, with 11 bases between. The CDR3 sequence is CASRRDGMNTEAFF. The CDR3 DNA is TGTGCCAGCAGGCGGGACGGAATGAACACTGAAGCTTTCTTT.